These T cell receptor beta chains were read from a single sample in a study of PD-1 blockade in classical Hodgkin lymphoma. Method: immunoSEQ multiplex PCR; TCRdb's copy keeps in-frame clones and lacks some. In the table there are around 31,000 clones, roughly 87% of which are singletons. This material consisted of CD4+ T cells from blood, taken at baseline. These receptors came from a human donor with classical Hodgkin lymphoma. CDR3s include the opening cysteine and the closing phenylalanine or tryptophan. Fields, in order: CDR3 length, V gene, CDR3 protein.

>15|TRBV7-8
CASSPPSGANQPQHF
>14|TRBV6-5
CASSYLQGNTEAFF
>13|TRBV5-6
CASSFRGSTEAFF
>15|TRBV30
CASHLKGLGTGELFF
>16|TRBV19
CASTSITGGRDQPQHF
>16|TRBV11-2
CASSPRTSGNTGELFF
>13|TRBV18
CASSPTVAEKLFF
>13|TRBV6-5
CASSGGRGGEQFF
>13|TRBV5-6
CASSPTYRGEQYF
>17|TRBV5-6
CASTPGGGARNTGELFF
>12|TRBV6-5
CASKQGVDTAFF
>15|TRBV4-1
CASSQQTGHNEKLFF
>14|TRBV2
CASRGFQGPTEAFF
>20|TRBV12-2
CASRITRRWGGHATNEKLFF
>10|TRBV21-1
CASKLPELFF
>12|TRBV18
CASSPRTDEQYF
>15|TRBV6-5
CASNAGGTGANVLTF
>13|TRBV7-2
CASTDRSAYEQYF
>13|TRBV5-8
CASGLGGSYGYTF
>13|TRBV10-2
CASSSYMTYEQYF
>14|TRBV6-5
CASSYKARVAEAFF
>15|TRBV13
CASSLGRRWAGELFF
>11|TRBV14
CASSQVYEQYF
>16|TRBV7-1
CASSPPSAGGGNEQFF
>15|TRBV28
CASTPRGKSHNEQFF
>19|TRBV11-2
CASSRWGGPGQSSTGELFF
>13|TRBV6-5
CASSLAPGGELFF
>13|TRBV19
CASTRGGNYGYTF
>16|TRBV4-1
CASSHDDWTGVYEQYF
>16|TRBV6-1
CASSARVAANTGELFF
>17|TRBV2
CASSEGGAGGMVYGYTF
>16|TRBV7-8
CASIRDRVFSKETQYF
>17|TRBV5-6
CASSLGGTDALLYGYTF
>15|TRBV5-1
CASSVGTQAADTQYF
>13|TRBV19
CASMNSPSETQYF
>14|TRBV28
CASRDRALQETQYF
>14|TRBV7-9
CASSFGRSYNEQFF
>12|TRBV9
CASSVAGGGYTF
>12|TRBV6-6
CASSPLGTEAFF
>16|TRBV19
CASSSSGLAAYNEQFF
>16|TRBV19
CASSKQQGASNQPQHF
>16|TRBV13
CASSLTISSSYNEQFF
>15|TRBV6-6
CASTGQGQANYGYTF
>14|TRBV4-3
CASSQDSTPHEQFF
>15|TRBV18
CASRTRVRQNTEAFF
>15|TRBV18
CASSADRGGSYEQYF
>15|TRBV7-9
CASSLFRGPYNEQFF
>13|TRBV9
CASSVAGDYGYTF
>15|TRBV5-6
CASSLLGGYSYEQYF
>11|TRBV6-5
CASSLKDTQYF
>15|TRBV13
CASSFWGSGANVLTF
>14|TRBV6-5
CASSYSRGNTEAFF
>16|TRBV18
CASSPARGRGTDTQYF
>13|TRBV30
CAWSLHDTGELFF
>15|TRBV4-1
CASSQGAQGRQPQHF
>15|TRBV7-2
CASSPWTSVTDTQYF
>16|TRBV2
CASSEARGGLGETQYF
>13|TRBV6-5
CASALSGANVLTF
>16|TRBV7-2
CASSLEGTGVNYGYTF
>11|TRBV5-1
CASSELNEQFF